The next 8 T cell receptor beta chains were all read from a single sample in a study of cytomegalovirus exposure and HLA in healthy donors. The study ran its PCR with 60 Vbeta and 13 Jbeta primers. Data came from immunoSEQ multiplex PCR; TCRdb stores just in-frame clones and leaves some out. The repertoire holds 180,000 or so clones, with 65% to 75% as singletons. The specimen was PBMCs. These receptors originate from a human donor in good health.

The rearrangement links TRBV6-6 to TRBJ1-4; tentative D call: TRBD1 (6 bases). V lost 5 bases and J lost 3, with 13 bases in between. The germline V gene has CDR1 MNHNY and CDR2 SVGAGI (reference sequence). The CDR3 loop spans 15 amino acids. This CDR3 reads CASSHRAPANEKLFF. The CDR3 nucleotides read TGTGCCAGCAGTCACAGGGCTCCAGCTAATGAAAAACTGTTTTTT.

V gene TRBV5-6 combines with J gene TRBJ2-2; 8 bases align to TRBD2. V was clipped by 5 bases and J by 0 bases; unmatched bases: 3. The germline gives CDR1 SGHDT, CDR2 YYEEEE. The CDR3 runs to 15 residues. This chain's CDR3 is CASSLLAANTGELFF. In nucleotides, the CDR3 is TGTGCCAGCAGTCTACTAGCGGCGAACACCGGGGAGCTGTTTTTT. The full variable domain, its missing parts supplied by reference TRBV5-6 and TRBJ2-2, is DAGVTQSPTHLIKTRGQQVTLRCSPKSGHDTVSWYQQALGQGPQFIFQYYEEEERQRGNFPDRFSGHQFPNYSSELNVNALLLGDSALYLCASSLLAANTGELFFGEGSRLTVL.

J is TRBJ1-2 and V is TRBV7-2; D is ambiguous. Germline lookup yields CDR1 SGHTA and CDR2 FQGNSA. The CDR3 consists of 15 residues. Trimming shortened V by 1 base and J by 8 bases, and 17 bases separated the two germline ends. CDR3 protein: CASSLEIRDIGGYTF. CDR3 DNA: TGTGCCAGCAGCTTAGAGATTCGGGATATTGGGGGCTACACCTTC.

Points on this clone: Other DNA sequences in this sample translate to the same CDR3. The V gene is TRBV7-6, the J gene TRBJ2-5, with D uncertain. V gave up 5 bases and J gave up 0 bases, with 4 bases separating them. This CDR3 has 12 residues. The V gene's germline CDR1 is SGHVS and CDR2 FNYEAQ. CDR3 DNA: TGTGCCAGCAGCCCAAACCAAGAGACCCAGTACTTC. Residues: CASSPNQETQYF.

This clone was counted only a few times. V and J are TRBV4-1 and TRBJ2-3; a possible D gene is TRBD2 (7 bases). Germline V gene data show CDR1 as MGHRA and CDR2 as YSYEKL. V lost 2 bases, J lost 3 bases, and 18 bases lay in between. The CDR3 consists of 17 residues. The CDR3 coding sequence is TGCGCCAGCAGCCAACCCTGGGCGGGGGCGGGGACAGATACGCAGTATTTT. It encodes CASSQPWAGAGTDTQYF.

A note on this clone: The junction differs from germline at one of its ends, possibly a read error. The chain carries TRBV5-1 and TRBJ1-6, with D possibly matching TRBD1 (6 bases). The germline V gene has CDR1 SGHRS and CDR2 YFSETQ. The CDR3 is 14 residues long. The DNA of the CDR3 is TGTGCCAGCAAGACGGACAGTTATAATTCACCCCTCCACTTT. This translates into CASKTDSYNSPLHF.

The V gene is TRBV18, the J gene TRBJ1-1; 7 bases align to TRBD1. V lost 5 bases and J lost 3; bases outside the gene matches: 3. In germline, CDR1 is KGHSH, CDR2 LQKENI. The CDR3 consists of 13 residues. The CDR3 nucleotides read TGTGCCAGCTCAGCTCAGGGGGACACTGAAGCTTTCTTT. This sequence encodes CASSAQGDTEAFF.

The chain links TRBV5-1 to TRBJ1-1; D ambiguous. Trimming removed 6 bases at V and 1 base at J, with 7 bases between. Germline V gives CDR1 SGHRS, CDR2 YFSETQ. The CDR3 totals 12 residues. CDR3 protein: CASKLGNTEAFF. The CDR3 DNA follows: TGCGCCAGCAAGCTAGGGAACACTGAAGCTTTCTTT.